The next 2 T cell receptor beta chains were all read from a single sample in a study of control samples from healthy donors and cancer patients. Data came from immunoSEQ multiplex PCR; TCRdb stores just in-frame clones and leaves some out. The sample lists roughly 49,000 clones; roughly 90% were seen once. Input material: PBMCs. The receptors come from a man over 45 with head and neck cancer.

This clone was recorded only once. The chain couples TRBV24-1 to TRBJ2-4, with D maybe TRBD1 (6 bases). The CDR3 loop spans 12 amino acids. The ends were cut back, 5 bases at V and 10 bases at J, with 11 bases in the middle. Germline values: CDR1 KGHDR, CDR2 SFDVKD. CDR3: CATSGEQGIQYF. As DNA, the CDR3 is TGTGCCACCAGTGGTGAACAGGGAATTCAGTACTTC.

The V call is TRBV4-1, the J call TRBJ1-2, with 7 bases matching TRBD1. V lost 1 base to trimming and J lost 3 bases; unmatched junction nucleotides: 5. In germline, CDR1 is MGHRA, CDR2 YSYEKL. The CDR3 consists of 15 residues. This CDR3 is CASSQGNRGDYGYTF. CDR3 sequence (DNA): TGCGCCAGCAGCCAAGGTAACAGGGGTGACTATGGCTACACCTTC.